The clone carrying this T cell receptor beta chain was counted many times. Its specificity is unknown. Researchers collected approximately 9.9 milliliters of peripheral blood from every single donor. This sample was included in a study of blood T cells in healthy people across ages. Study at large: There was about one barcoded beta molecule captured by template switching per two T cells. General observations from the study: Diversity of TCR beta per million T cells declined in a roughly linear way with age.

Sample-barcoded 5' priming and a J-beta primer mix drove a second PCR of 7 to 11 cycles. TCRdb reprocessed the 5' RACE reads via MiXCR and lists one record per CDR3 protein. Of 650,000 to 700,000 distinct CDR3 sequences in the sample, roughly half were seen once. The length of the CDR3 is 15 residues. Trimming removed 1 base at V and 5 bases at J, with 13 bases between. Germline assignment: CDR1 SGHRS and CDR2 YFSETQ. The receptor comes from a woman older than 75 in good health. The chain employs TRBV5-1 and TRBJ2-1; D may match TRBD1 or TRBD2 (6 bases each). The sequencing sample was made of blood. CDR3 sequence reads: CASSLYGGRHNEQFF. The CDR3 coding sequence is TGCGCCAGCAGCTTGTATGGGGGGCGACACAATGAGCAGTTCTTC.